The clone carrying this T cell receptor beta chain showed up many times. Its target is not known. The record originates from a study of neurological immune-mediated disorders. Across the study: The study included around 35 multiple sclerosis patients, approximately 31 relapsing-remitting and 3 secondary progressive. Overall study results and limits: According to phylogenetic grouping, one related-CDR3 cluster, a possible signature, contained the repertoires of 18 of 34 multiple sclerosis patients. In HTLV-1-associated myelopathy, TCR clonal expansion was greatest, and in multiple sclerosis it was least, below healthy controls.

In germline, CDR1 is SEHNR, CDR2 FQNEAQ (reference sequence). V shed 5 bases and J shed 2 bases, with 6 bases lying between them. The CDR3 contains 12 residues. From 15-18 subjects, over 190 million TCR-beta sequences were obtained in each sequencing run. MiXCR was run by TCRdb on the 5' RACE reads, yielding one entry per CDR3 protein. The sample shows 55,000 to 65,000 distinct CDR3 sequences, about 4% of them seen only once. The clonotype comes from a woman aged 45-60 years with multiple sclerosis. The sequenced material came from PBMCs. The V call is TRBV7-9, the J call TRBJ1-2; D is undetermined. CDR3 sequence: CASSVYNYGYTF. The DNA for the CDR3 is TGTGCCAGCAGCGTATACAACTATGGCTACACCTTC.